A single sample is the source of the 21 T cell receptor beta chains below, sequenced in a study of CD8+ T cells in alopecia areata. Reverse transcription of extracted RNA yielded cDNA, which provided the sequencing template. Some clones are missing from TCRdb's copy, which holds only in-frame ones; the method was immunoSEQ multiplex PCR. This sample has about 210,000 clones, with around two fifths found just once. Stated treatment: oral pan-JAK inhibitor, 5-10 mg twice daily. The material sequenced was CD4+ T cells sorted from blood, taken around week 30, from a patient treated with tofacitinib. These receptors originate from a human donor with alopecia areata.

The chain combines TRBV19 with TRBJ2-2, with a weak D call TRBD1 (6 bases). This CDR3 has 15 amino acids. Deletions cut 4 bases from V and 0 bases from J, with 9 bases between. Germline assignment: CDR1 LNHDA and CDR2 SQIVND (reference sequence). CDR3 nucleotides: TGTGCCAGTAGTAGGGGGCAGCCGAACACCGGGGAGCTGTTTTTT. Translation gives CASSRGQPNTGELFF.

CDR3 in DNA: TGTGCCAGCGGAACCTACGAGCAGTACTTC. It yields the protein CASGTYEQYF. This rearrangement joins TRBV6-1 to TRBJ2-7; no firm D call. Trimming removed 8 bases at V and 2 bases at J, with 4 bases between. Per the germline V gene, CDR1 is MNHNS and CDR2 is SASEGT. CDR3 length equals 10 residues.

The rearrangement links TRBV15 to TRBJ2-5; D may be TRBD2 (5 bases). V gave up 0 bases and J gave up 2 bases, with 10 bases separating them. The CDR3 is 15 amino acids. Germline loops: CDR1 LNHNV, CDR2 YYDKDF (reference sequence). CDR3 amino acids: CATSRDRTRQETQYF. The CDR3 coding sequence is TGTGCCACCAGCAGAGATAGAACTAGACAAGAGACCCAGTACTTC.

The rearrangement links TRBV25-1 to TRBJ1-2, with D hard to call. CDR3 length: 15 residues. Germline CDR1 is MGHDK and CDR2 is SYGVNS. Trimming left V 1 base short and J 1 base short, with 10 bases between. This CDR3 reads CASSESKGNNYGYTF. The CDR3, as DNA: TGTGCCAGCAGTGAATCTAAAGGGAATAACTATGGCTACACCTTC.

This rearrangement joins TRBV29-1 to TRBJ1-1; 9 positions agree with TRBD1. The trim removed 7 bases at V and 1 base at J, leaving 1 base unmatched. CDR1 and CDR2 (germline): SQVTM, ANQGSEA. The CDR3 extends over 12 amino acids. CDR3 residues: CSGGQGNTEAFF. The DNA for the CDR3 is TGCAGCGGGGGACAGGGGAACACTGAAGCTTTCTTT.

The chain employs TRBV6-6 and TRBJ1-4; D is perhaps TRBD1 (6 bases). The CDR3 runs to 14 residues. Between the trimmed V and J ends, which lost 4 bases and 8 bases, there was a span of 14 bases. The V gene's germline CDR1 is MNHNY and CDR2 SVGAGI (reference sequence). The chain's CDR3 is CASSFRGQGEKLFF. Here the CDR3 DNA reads TGTGCCAGCAGTTTTCGTGGGCAGGGGGAAAAACTGTTTTTT.

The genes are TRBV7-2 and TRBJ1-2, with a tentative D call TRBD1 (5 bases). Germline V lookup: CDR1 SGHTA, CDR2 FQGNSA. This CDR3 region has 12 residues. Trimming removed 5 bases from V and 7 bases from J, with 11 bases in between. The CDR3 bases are TGTGCCAGCAGCCAGACTGGGGGTGGCTACACCTTC. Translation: CASSQTGGGYTF.

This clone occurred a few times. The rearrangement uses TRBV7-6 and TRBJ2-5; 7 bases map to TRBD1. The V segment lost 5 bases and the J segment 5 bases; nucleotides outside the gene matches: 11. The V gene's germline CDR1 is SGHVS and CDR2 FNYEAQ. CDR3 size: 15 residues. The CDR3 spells CASSAQQGPGETQYF. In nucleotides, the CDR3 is TGTGCCAGCAGCGCCCAACAGGGGCCGGGGGAGACCCAGTACTTC. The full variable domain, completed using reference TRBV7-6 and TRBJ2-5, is GAGVSQSPRYKVTKRGQDVALRCDPISGHVSLYWYRQALGQGPEFLTYFNYEAQQDKSGLPNDRFSAERPEGSISTLTIQRTEQRDSAMYRCASSAQQGPGETQYFGPGTRLLVL.

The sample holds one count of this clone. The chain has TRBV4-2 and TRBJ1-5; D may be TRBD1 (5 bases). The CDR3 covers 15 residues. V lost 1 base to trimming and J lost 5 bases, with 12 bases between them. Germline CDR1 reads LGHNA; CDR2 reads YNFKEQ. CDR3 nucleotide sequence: TGTGCCAGCAGCCAAGCGGGCCAGGGACATCAGCCCCAGCATTTT. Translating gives CASSQAGQGHQPQHF.

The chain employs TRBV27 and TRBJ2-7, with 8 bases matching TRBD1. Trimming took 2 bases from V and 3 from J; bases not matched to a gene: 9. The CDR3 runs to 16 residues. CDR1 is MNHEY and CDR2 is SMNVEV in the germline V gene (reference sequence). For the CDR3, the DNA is TGTGCCAGCAGTTTACGAGGGGGACAGGCTTTCTACGAGCAGTACTTC. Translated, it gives CASSLRGGQAFYEQYF.

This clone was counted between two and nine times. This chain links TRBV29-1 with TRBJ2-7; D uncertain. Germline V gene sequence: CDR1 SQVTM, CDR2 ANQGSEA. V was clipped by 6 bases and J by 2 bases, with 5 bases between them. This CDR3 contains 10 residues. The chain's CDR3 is CSVLTYEQYF. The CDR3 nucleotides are TGCAGCGTATTAACCTACGAGCAGTACTTC.

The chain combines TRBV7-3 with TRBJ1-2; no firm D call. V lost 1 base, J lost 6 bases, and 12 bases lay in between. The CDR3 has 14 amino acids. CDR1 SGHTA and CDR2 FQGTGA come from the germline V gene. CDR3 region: CASSLKIWGDGYTF. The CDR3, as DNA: TGTGCCAGCAGCTTAAAGATCTGGGGAGATGGCTACACCTTC.

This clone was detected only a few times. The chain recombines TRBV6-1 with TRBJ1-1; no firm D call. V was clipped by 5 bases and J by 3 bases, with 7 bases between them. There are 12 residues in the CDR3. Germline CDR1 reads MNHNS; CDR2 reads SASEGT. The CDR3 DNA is TGTGCCAGCAGTTTTACGGACACTGAAGCTTTCTTT. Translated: CASSFTDTEAFF.

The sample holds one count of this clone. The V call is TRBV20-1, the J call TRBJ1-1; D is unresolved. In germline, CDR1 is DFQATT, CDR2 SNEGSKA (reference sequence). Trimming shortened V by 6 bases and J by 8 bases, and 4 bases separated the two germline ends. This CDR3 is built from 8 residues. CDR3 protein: CSAGEAFF. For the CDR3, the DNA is TGCAGTGCAGGCGAAGCTTTCTTT.

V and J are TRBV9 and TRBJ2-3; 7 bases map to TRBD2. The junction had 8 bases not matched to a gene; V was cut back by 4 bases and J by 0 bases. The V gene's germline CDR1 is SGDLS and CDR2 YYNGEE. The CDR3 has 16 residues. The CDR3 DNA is TGTGCCAGCAGCCCCGGTGCGGGGGTTAGCACAGATACGCAGTATTTT. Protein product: CASSPGAGVSTDTQYF.

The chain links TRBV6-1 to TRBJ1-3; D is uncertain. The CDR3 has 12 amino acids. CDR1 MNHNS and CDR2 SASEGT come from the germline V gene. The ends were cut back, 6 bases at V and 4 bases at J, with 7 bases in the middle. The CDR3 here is CASSGSGNTIYF. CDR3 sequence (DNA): TGTGCCAGCAGCGGGAGCGGAAACACCATATATTTT.

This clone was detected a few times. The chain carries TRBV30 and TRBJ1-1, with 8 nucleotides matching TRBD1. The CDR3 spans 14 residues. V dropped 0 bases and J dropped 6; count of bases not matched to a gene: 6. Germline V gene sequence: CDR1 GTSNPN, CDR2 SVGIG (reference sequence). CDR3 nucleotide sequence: TGTGCCTGGAGTGTTGGACAGGGAAGGCCTGAAGCTTTCTTT. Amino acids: CAWSVGQGRPEAFF.

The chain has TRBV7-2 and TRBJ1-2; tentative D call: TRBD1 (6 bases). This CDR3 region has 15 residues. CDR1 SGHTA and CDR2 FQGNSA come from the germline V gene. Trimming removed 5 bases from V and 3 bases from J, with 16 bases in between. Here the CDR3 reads CASSPTGFGDYGYTF. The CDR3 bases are TGTGCCAGCAGCCCTACAGGGTTCGGAGACTATGGCTACACCTTC.

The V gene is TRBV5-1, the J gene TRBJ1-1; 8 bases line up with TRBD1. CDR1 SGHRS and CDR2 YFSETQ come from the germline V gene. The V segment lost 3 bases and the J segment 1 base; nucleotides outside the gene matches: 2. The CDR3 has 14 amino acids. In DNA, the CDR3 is TGCGCCAGCAGCTCCGGACAGGGGAACACTGAAGCTTTCTTT. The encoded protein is CASSSGQGNTEAFF.

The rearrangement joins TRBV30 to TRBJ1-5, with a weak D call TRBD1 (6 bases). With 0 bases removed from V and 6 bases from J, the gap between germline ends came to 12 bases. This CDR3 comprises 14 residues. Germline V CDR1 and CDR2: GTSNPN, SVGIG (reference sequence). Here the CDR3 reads CAWSVGGRGQPQHF. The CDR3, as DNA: TGTGCCTGGAGTGTCGGGGGGCGCGGTCAGCCCCAGCATTTT.

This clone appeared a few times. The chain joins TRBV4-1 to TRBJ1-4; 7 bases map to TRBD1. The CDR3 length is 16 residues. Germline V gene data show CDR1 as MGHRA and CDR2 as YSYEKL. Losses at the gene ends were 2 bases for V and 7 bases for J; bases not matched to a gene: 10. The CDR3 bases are TGCGCCAGCAGCCAAAACCGGGACAGTAGGAGTGAAAAACTGTTTTTT. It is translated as CASSQNRDSRSEKLFF.